The present entry profiles one TCR beta chain with its context. This entry belongs to a study of blood T cell repertoires in COVID-19. The overall study: Acute-phase and convalescent COVID-19 samples originated in the United States, Italy and Spain. PBMCs, B-cell-depleted T cells, or T cells provided the cDNA or gDNA that made up the material.

As processed by the authors: Amplification from reference gene primers served as the basis for estimated nucleated cell counts. Sequencing used immunoSEQ multiplex PCR; TCRdb keeps in-frame clones, though not all of them. V and J calls and clone size follow that table, whereas D and trimming were derived from the DNA. The data contain approximately 250,000 clones, 86% of them singletons. The CDR3 is 13 residues long. CDR1 SGHTA and CDR2 FQGTGA come from the germline V gene. Trimming cost V 2 bases and J 8 bases, with 9 bases left between them. The origin of this receptor is a middle-aged man with active or convalescent COVID-19. Sequencing was carried out using peripheral blood. V usage is TRBV7-3 and J usage is TRBJ2-2; the D gene is possibly TRBD1 (5 bases). The CDR3 is CASSLLRAGELFF. CDR3 coding DNA: TGTGCCAGCAGCTTACTCAGGGCTGGGGAGCTGTTTTTT. Full variable domain (outside the CDR3, taken from reference TRBV7-3 and TRBJ2-2): GAGVSQTPSNKVTEKGKYVELRCDPISGHTALYWYRQSLGQGPEFLIYFQGTGAADDSGLPNDRFFAVRPEGSVSTLKIQRTERGDSAVYLCASSLLRAGELFFGEGSRLTVL.